Listed below are T cell receptor beta chains from one sample, sequenced in a study of cytomegalovirus exposure and HLA in healthy donors. Profiling relied on immunoSEQ multiplex PCR, and the TCRdb table lists in-frame clones only, not all of them. The repertoire includes around 94,000 clones, 78% of them detected once, and 4% to 5.5% sits in the top ten. Sequencing was carried out using PBMCs. Source of these receptors: a male donor in good health and CMV-seropositive. The CDR3 runs from the conserved cysteine through the conserved F or W. Each record gives: V gene, J gene, clone size, D gene, CDR3 protein, CDR3 DNA. The D gene is left open where the match is weak. Clone size is stated in some rows and not others, as once, few, many or a class when expanded.

>TRBV7-7|TRBJ2-5|.|TRBD1
CASSPGQGAETQYF
TGTGCCAGCAGTCCGGGACAGGGGGCAGAGACCCAGTACTTC
>TRBV28|TRBJ1-2|.|.
CASRGAGAGGLGYTF
TGTGCCAGCAGGGGGGCGGGGGCCGGTGGGTTGGGCTACACCTTC
>TRBV15|TRBJ1-5|.|TRBD1
CATSSNRGPVKPQHF
TGTGCCACCAGCAGCAACAGGGGGCCCGTGAAACCCCAGCATTTT
>TRBV7-8|TRBJ1-2|few|.
CASSPDPNSGGYTF
TGTGCCAGCAGCCCAGATCCCAATAGCGGTGGCTACACCTTC
>TRBV2|TRBJ1-1|few|TRBD1
CASSGTGYTEAFF
TGTGCCAGCAGCGGGACAGGTTACACTGAAGCTTTCTTT
>TRBV28|TRBJ2-7|.|TRBD1
CASRFQGAYEQYF
TGTGCCAGCAGGTTTCAGGGGGCCTACGAGCAGTACTTC
>TRBV5-1|TRBJ2-1|.|.
CASSQLTGILINEQFF
TGCGCCAGCAGTCAGTTAACCGGGATTTTAATCAATGAGCAGTTCTTC
>TRBV5-1|TRBJ1-3|.|TRBD1
CASSPGSTGNSGNTIYF
TGCGCCAGCAGCCCCGGCTCGACAGGGAACTCTGGAAACACCATATATTTT
>TRBV14|TRBJ2-5|once|TRBD2
CASIAGLETQYF
TGTGCCAGTATAGCGGGATTGGAGACCCAGTACTTC
>TRBV7-2|TRBJ2-7|.|.
CASSLAADYEQYF
TGTGCCAGCAGCTTAGCTGCGGACTACGAGCAGTACTTC
>TRBV9|TRBJ2-1|.|.
CASSVGQAGRPRSYNEQFF
TGTGCCAGCAGCGTAGGGCAGGCAGGCCGCCCTCGCTCCTACAATGAGCAGTTCTTC
>TRBV29-1|TRBJ2-1|few|.
CSVGAGPYEQFF
TGCAGCGTAGGGGCAGGGCCTTATGAGCAGTTCTTC
>TRBV14|TRBJ1-1|.|.
CASSHRGPREAFF
TGTGCCAGCAGCCACAGAGGGCCCAGGGAAGCTTTCTTT
>TRBV30|TRBJ1-3|.|.
CAWSQEAGNTIYF
TGTGCCTGGAGTCAAGAAGCCGGAAACACCATATATTTT
>TRBV28|TRBJ1-2|once|.
CASSLVLASRRGGYTF
TGTGCCAGCAGTTTAGTTCTCGCGTCCCGCCGTGGTGGCTACACCTTC
>TRBV28|TRBJ1-1|.|TRBD1
CASSPSTGGTEAFF
TGTGCCAGCAGTCCTTCGACAGGGGGCACTGAAGCTTTCTTT
>TRBV7-2|TRBJ2-1|.|.
CASSFTEKPGLWFF
TGTGCCAGCAGCTTCACCGAGAAGCCGGGACTTTGGTTCTTC